One and the same sample provided the 27 T cell receptor beta chains below, sequenced in a study of shared clonotypes between healthy human individuals. The table came from immunoSEQ multiplex PCR; TCRdb's copy has only in-frame clones and leaves some out. The data hold about 1.1 million clones, with approximately 80% observed a single time. The sample consisted of memory CD4+ T cells from PBMCs. Indicated subset: CD45RA-negative fraction. The receptors originated from a man younger than 35 in good health. Some clones in this sample may be carry-over from other donors' samples.

This clone has more than one count but fewer than ten. This chain links TRBV28 with TRBJ2-5; 7 bases fit TRBD2. The J segment lost 5 bases and the V segment lost 8 bases, leaving 5 bases of the junction unmatched. The CDR3 covers 12 residues. The germline V gene encodes CDR1 MDHEN and CDR2 SYDVKM. CDR3 protein: CASGRADETQYF. The DNA of the CDR3 is TGTGCCAGCGGGAGGGCCGACGAGACCCAGTACTTC.

V usage is TRBV5-1 and J usage is TRBJ1-5; D is possibly TRBD1 (6 bases). Germline V gene data show CDR1 as SGHRS and CDR2 as YFSETQ. This CDR3 comprises 14 residues. The V end lost 2 bases, the J end lost 6 bases, and 12 bases lay between the germline ends. Here the CDR3 DNA reads TGCGCCAGCAGCTTAGGGGGAGGTAGTCAGCCCCAGCATTTT. This translates into CASSLGGGSQPQHF.

The V call is TRBV7-9, the J call TRBJ1-4, with TRBD1 identical over 11 bases. Germline loops: CDR1 SEHNR, CDR2 FQNEAQ (reference sequence). V lost 5 bases to trimming and J lost 7 bases; unmatched junction nucleotides: 18. This CDR3 contains 19 residues. CDR3: CASSQARRDRGNLGEKLFF. The CDR3 region has the DNA TGTGCCAGCAGCCAAGCGCGCCGGGACAGGGGGAACCTCGGTGAAAAACTGTTTTTT.

The chain employs TRBV28 and TRBJ1-1; 12 bases map to TRBD1. The V segment lost 6 bases and the J segment 3 bases; nucleotides outside the gene matches: 11. Germline assignment: CDR1 MDHEN and CDR2 SYDVKM. CDR3 length: 17 amino acids. The CDR3 loop is CASSQLPGQGAYTEAFF. CDR3 nucleotides: TGTGCCAGCAGCCAGCTACCGGGACAGGGGGCCTACACTGAAGCTTTCTTT.

V gene TRBV5-1 combines with J gene TRBJ2-1; the D is unclear. CDR1 and CDR2 from the germline V gene are SGHRS and YFSETQ. The V and J ends lost 4 bases and 6 bases respectively, with 11 bases between them. This CDR3 has 13 residues. The CDR3 reads CASSPLGLNEQFF. CDR3 in DNA: TGCGCCAGCAGCCCCCTCGGCCTCAATGAGCAGTTCTTC.

The sample holds one count of this clone. The sample carries other DNA sequences with the same CDR3. V and J are TRBV2 and TRBJ1-2; a weak D match, TRBD1 (5 bases). The germline CDR1 and CDR2 sequences are SNHLY and FYNNEI. V lost 4 bases and J 8 bases, leaving 11 bases between the germline ends. The CDR3 spans 12 residues. CDR3 region: CASSVGGYGYTF. As DNA, the CDR3 is TGTGCCAGCAGTGTTGGGGGGTACGGCTACACCTTC.

This clone was picked up a small number of times. The chain carries TRBV4-3 and TRBJ1-4; D gene ambiguous. The germline V gene has CDR1 LGHNA and CDR2 YSLEER. Trimming stripped 3 bases from V and 4 bases from J, with 15 bases between. The CDR3 consists of 16 residues. The CDR3 reads CASSQGNPSSNEKLFF. CDR3 in DNA: TGCGCCAGCAGCCAGGGGAATCCAAGTAGTAATGAAAAACTGTTTTTT.

This clone was detected many times. The genes are TRBV5-4 and TRBJ1-2; no firm D call. The V gene's germline CDR1 is SGHNT and CDR2 YYREEE (reference sequence). V lost 4 bases and J lost 2, with 9 bases in between. The CDR3 sequence is 13 residues long. The chain's CDR3 is CASSPEDNYGYTF. In DNA form, the CDR3 reads TGTGCCAGCAGCCCTGAGGACAACTATGGCTACACCTTC.

The chain combines TRBV7-7 with TRBJ2-2; D tentatively fits TRBD1 or TRBD2 (5 bases each). The CDR3 extends over 12 amino acids. V lost 5 bases, J lost 9 bases, and 10 bases lay in between. The V gene's germline CDR1 is SSHAT and CDR2 FNYEAQ (reference sequence). The CDR3 bases are TGTGCCAGCAGCAGGGACGGGCGGGAGCTGTTTTTT. Amino acids: CASSRDGRELFF.

This clone was detected ten times or more. The chain combines TRBV5-5 with TRBJ2-5, with D unresolved. V dropped 6 bases and J dropped 2 bases, with 14 bases sitting between them. The length of the CDR3 is 14 residues. Per germline, CDR1 SGHKS and CDR2 YYEKEE (reference sequence). The CDR3 DNA is TGTGCCAGCACCGTAAGCCGGCGACAAGAGACCCAGTACTTC. Translating gives CASTVSRRQETQYF.

DNA for the CDR3: TGTGCCAGCAGTGAATCCGCCCATGCTCTTTCAGGGGATACGCAGTATTTT. Translation: CASSESAHALSGDTQYF. J is TRBJ2-3 and V is TRBV6-1; D may be TRBD1 (5 bases). Trimming took 2 bases from V and 6 from J, leaving 21 bases between them. Per germline, CDR1 MNHNS and CDR2 SASEGT. The CDR3 length is 17 residues.

This chain uses TRBV18 with TRBJ2-7; D unresolved. V gave up 5 bases and J gave up 4 bases, with 15 bases separating them. The V gene's germline CDR1 is KGHSH and CDR2 LQKENI. The length of the CDR3 is 14 residues. CDR3 region: CASSISEGIYEQYF. The CDR3 DNA is TGTGCCAGCTCAATTAGTGAAGGGATTTACGAGCAGTACTTC.

The rearrangement uses TRBV5-1 and TRBJ1-1; TRBD1 aligns across 7 bases. Germline assignment: CDR1 SGHRS and CDR2 YFSETQ. The CDR3 extends over 14 amino acids. The V gene end was trimmed by 4 bases and the J gene end by 5 bases; junction bases not matched to a gene: 8. The CDR3 coding sequence is TGCGCCAGCAGCCCTACAACAGGGGTAACTGAAGCTTTCTTT. Amino acid sequence: CASSPTTGVTEAFF.

This clone occurred once. The chain has TRBV9 and TRBJ2-1; 12 nucleotides agree with TRBD2. Germline V gives CDR1 SGDLS, CDR2 YYNGEE. This CDR3 is built from 16 residues. V trimming: 4 bases; J trimming: 7 bases; junction bases outside the gene matches: 9. In nucleotides, the CDR3 is TGTGCCAGCAGCCTCCGGGCCGGGACTAGCGGGAATGAGCAGTTCTTC. This codes for CASSLRAGTSGNEQFF.

The rearrangement uses TRBV5-1 and TRBJ2-3, with D possibly matching TRBD2 (5 bases). The CDR3 has 16 residues. Germline V gene sequence: CDR1 SGHRS, CDR2 YFSETQ. Trimming took 0 bases from V and 2 from J, leaving 13 bases between them. Written as DNA, the CDR3 is TGCGCCAGCAGCTTGGTGGCTAGCAGTACCACAGATACGCAGTATTTT. Translation gives CASSLVASSTTDTQYF. Supplemented by reference TRBV5-1 and TRBJ2-3, the full variable domain reads KAGVTQTPRYLIKTRGQQVTLSCSPISGHRSVSWYQQTPGQGLQFLFEYFSETQRNKGNFPGRFSGRQFSNSRSEMNVSTLELGDSALYLCASSLVASSTTDTQYFGPGTRLTVL.

V is TRBV19 and J is TRBJ1-5, with TRBD1 matching over 7 bases. The CDR3 loop spans 15 amino acids. Germline V gene sequence: CDR1 LNHDA, CDR2 SQIVND (reference sequence). Germline trimming cut 3 bases from V and 7 bases from J; bases unmatched to any gene: 9. The CDR3 bases are TGTGCCAGTAGTATTCTCCCGACAGGGCGGCAGCCCCAGCATTTT. This translates into CASSILPTGRQPQHF.

This clone turned up a few times. The rearrangement joins TRBV11-2 to TRBJ2-2; D is undetermined. The V and J ends lost 4 bases and 9 bases respectively, with 15 bases between them. This CDR3 contains 14 residues. Germline V CDR1 and CDR2: SGHAT, FQNNGV. The CDR3 sequence: CASSSPSRPRELFF. CDR3 DNA sequence: TGTGCCAGCAGCTCCCCCTCTAGGCCGAGGGAGCTGTTTTTT.

In nucleotides, the CDR3 is TGCAGCGTTTGGCAGGGTCTGGGCTACACCTTC. This encodes CSVWQGLGYTF. V gene TRBV29-1 combines with J gene TRBJ1-2, with D maybe TRBD1 (5 bases). Germline V gives CDR1 SQVTM, CDR2 ANQGSEA. The CDR3 is 11 residues long. Trimming stripped 5 bases from V and 8 bases from J, with 12 bases between.

The chain employs TRBV5-1 and TRBJ2-3, with 7 bases matching TRBD2. The length of the CDR3 is 15 residues. The V gene end was trimmed by 4 bases and the J gene end by 0 bases; junction bases not matched to a gene: 5. Germline V CDR1 and CDR2: SGHRS, YFSETQ. For the CDR3, the DNA is TGCGCCAGCAGCACAAGCGGGGCGAGCACAGATACGCAGTATTTT. Encoded protein: CASSTSGASTDTQYF.

Written as DNA, the CDR3 is TGTGCCAGCTCACCACGGGTACAAGAGACCCAGTACTTC. Amino acids: CASSPRVQETQYF. This chain uses TRBV18 with TRBJ2-5, with D unclear. Looked up from germline, CDR1 is KGHSH and CDR2 is LQKENI. V was trimmed by 1 base and J by 2 bases, leaving 5 bases between them. CDR3 length: 13 residues.

In its sample, this clone was seen once. The V gene is TRBV6-1, the J gene TRBJ2-7; D unresolved. The CDR3 has 16 amino acids. The V and J ends lost 3 bases and 3 bases respectively, with 18 bases between them. Per germline, CDR1 MNHNS and CDR2 SASEGT. CDR3 amino acids: CASSEVLGSVSYEQYF. CDR3 DNA: TGTGCCAGCAGTGAGGTATTAGGGTCCGTTAGCTACGAGCAGTACTTC.

In its sample, this clone was seen a few times. This chain uses TRBV10-3 with TRBJ2-1; 8 positions agree with TRBD1. J gave up 8 bases and V 3 bases, and 9 bases lay outside the gene matches. CDR1 is ENHRY, CDR2 SYGVKD, per germline. The CDR3 runs to 15 residues. CDR3 DNA: TGTGCCATCAGTGATAGGGTTAAACAGGGGGATGAGCAGTTCTTC. Translation gives CAISDRVKQGDEQFF.

This rearrangement joins TRBV28 to TRBJ2-6; D possibly corresponds to TRBD1 (5 bases). V was pared by 2 bases and J by 2 bases, with 10 bases between. The CDR3 has 16 residues. CDR1 MDHEN and CDR2 SYDVKM come from the germline V gene. For the CDR3, the DNA is TGTGCCAGCAGTTTAATAGGGGCAGCTGGGGCCAACGTCCTGACTTTC. Translated, it gives CASSLIGAAGANVLTF.

This rearrangement joins TRBV28 to TRBJ2-4; D possibly corresponds to TRBD1 (6 bases). CDR1 is MDHEN and CDR2 is SYDVKM in the germline V gene. This CDR3 is built from 14 residues. Deletions cut 5 bases from V and 7 bases from J, with 15 bases between. CDR3 nucleotides: TGTGCCAGCAGTCCAGGACAGAGTGGTAACATTCAGTACTTC. This sequence encodes CASSPGQSGNIQYF.

To note about this clone: This may arise from a read error, as a much more abundant clone is one base away. V is TRBV6-5 and J is TRBJ1-5; 8 bases align to TRBD1. This CDR3 is 14 amino acids long. CDR1 MNHEY and CDR2 SVGAGI come from the germline V gene. J was trimmed by 2 bases and V by 6 bases; bases with no gene match: 3. CDR3 residues: CASRSTGGNQPQHF. The CDR3 DNA follows: TGTGCCAGCAGGTCGACAGGGGGCAATCAGCCCCAGCATTTT.

As concerns this clone: Different DNA sequences within this sample yield the same CDR3. This rearrangement joins TRBV7-2 to TRBJ2-3; the D is unclear. Trimming removed 3 bases from V and 1 base from J, with 5 bases in between. Germline V CDR1 and CDR2: SGHTA, FQGNSA. This CDR3 comprises 13 residues. The CDR3 reads CASSFTGTDTQYF. In nucleotides, the CDR3 is TGTGCCAGCAGCTTTACTGGCACAGATACGCAGTATTTT.

This chain uses TRBV2 with TRBJ2-1; D not resolved. Germline-derived CDR1 and CDR2 are SNHLY and FYNNEI. CDR3 size: 11 residues. V was pared by 4 bases and J by 10 bases, with 8 bases between. The CDR3 DNA is TGTGCCAGCAGTGGGAATAGAGAGCAGTTCTTC. It is translated as CASSGNREQFF.